This T cell receptor (beta chain) originates from a study of blood T cell repertoires in COVID-19. Germline V gene data show CDR1 as LNHDA and CDR2 as SQIVND (reference sequence). With 3 bases clipped from V and 1 base from J, the junction kept 4 bases outside the gene matches. The CDR3 length is 16 residues. Profiled with immunoSEQ multiplex PCR; TCRdb holds only in-frame clones, not every one. Altogether 200,000 to 250,000 clones are present, 80% to 95% being singletons, with the ten largest covering 0.7% to 0.85%. The receptor's source is a man aged 55 to 69 with COVID-19, enrolled during active disease. Sample: peripheral blood. V is TRBV19 and J is TRBJ2-2, with TRBD1 matching 8 bases. CDR3 residues: CASSMEGTGNTGELFF. The CDR3 DNA sequence: TGTGCCAGTAGTATGGAAGGGACAGGGAACACCGGGGAGCTGTTTTTT.